The clone carrying this TCR beta chain was seen a single time. Its antigen is undetermined. V was clipped by 0 bases and J by 5 bases, with 15 bases between them. In germline, CDR1 is SGHRS, CDR2 YFSETQ. CDR3 length equals 15 residues. The data belong to a study of T cell repertoires in cytomegalovirus infection. The overall study: It was recently identified HLA-C-restricted and well-studied HLA-B-restricted CMV epitopes that the study used. Carrying CMV and the relevant HLA type showed in public TCR beta signatures. Study-wide results and caveats: HLA-C-restricted TCR beta clonotypes specific for CMV led the ex vivo response.

TCRdb passed the reads through MiXCR, listing each CDR3 protein once. The sample shows under 500,000 distinct CDR3 sequences, roughly 43% of them seen only once. The chain is built from TRBV5-1 and TRBJ2-7; D is possibly TRBD1 or TRBD2 (5 bases each). This sequence originates from a human donor in good health (CMV status not recorded). Some clones in this sample may be carry-over from other donors' samples. The sequences come from cultured PBMCs, collected from culture after CMV antigen stimulation. CDR3 in DNA: TGCGCCAGCAGCTTGGGACAGCTGGTCGGGGACGAGCAGTACTTC. Amino acids: CASSLGQLVGDEQYF.